Each of the 3 T cell receptor beta chains below was sequenced from the same sample in a study of cytomegalovirus exposure and HLA in healthy donors. A multiplex PCR was run with 60 Vbeta primers and 13 Jbeta primers. Some clones are missing from TCRdb's copy, which holds only in-frame ones; the method was immunoSEQ multiplex PCR. The sample carries about 120,000 clones, about 59% recorded once. The sequenced material came from PBMCs. All receptors come from a woman in her thirties or forties in good health and CMV-seropositive.

This chain uses TRBV7-6 with TRBJ2-7; 9 bases map to TRBD2. CDR1 is SGHVS, CDR2 FNYEAQ, per germline. Trimming removed 5 bases from V and 0 bases from J; junction bases left unmatched: 5. This CDR3 spans 15 amino acids. The CDR3 coding sequence is TGTGCCAGCAGCATTAGCGGGAGTGTCTCCTACGAGCAGTACTTC. Its translation: CASSISGSVSYEQYF.

This clone was detected only a few times. The chain links TRBV19 to TRBJ2-6; the D gene is possibly TRBD2 (6 bases). Looked up from germline, CDR1 is LNHDA and CDR2 is SQIVND (reference sequence). V gave up 3 bases and J gave up 0 bases, with 12 bases separating them. The CDR3 is 17 residues long. As DNA, the CDR3 is TGTGCCAGTAGTATCCTAGCGCTCAGCTCTGGGGCCAACGTCCTGACTTTC. Translation gives CASSILALSSGANVLTF.

CDR3 residues: CASSRLTGADTQYF. DNA for the CDR3: TGTGCCAGCAGTCGACTAACGGGAGCAGATACGCAGTATTTT. This chain links TRBV6-5 with TRBJ2-3; a weak D match, TRBD2 (6 bases). The length of the CDR3 is 14 residues. Trimming left V 5 bases short and J 4 bases short, with 13 bases between. The germline CDR1 and CDR2 sequences are MNHEY and SVGAGI.